This T cell receptor (beta chain) was obtained from a study of T cell repertoires in cytomegalovirus infection. This clonotype showed up many times. Its specificity is unknown. General study points: Dominating the ex vivo response were TCR beta clonotypes that were CMV-specific and HLA-C-restricted.

V was clipped by 2 bases and J by 2 bases; unmatched bases: 10. Germline values: CDR1 SGHVS, CDR2 FNYEAQ. This CDR3 spans 17 amino acids. TCRdb reprocessed the reads via MiXCR and lists one record per CDR3 protein. Of about 920,000 distinct CDR3 sequences listed, approximately 32% were seen once; the top ten hold over 10%. The source of this sequence is a human donor in good health (CMV status not recorded). Some clones in this sample may be carry-over from other donors' samples. The gene calls are TRBV7-6 and TRBJ2-3; 7 nucleotides agree with TRBD2. This specimen consisted of cultured CD8+ T cells from PBMCs, obtained from culture after CMV antigen stimulation. Here the CDR3 reads CASSLPTGGGTTDTQYF. CDR3 sequence (DNA): TGTGCCAGCAGCTTACCTACCGGCGGGGGAACCACAGATACGCAGTATTTT.